The rows below give T cell receptor beta chains drawn from one sample of a study of T cells in Graves' hyperthyroidism and ophthalmopathy. TCRdb re-derived calls from the multiplex PCR reads in MiXCR, one entry per CDR3 protein. This table has roughly 500,000 distinct CDR3 sequences, 15% to 20% appearing once. Sequenced sample: blood. The source is a woman aged 25-40 years with Graves' ophthalmopathy. The CDR3 runs from the conserved cysteine through the conserved F or W. D genes are given only for firm matches. Not all rows give a size; the values are once, few, many and, for expanded clones, a class.

clone_size	v_call	j_call	d_call	cdr3_nt	cdr3_aa
.	TRBV20-1	TRBJ2-5	.	TGCAGTGCTCACCTTGCCCCTGTAGAGACCCAGTACTTC	CSAHLAPVETQYF
.	TRBV28	TRBJ2-3	.	TGTGCCAGCAGTTTAATCCGCCTGGGGTGGGATACGCAGTATTTT	CASSLIRLGWDTQYF
.	TRBV27	TRBJ2-7	.	TGTGCCACCCGCTTTAACCGGGACATCTCCTACGAGCAGTACTTC	CATRFNRDISYEQYF
many	TRBV10-1	TRBJ2-7	TRBD2	TGCGCCAGCAGTGGCGGGACTAGAGGGGAGCAGTACTTC	CASSGGTRGEQYF
few	TRBV3-1	TRBJ2-3	TRBD2	TGTGCCAGCAGCCAAGATAGACTAGCGGGAGGGTATTCAGATACGCAGTATTTT	CASSQDRLAGGYSDTQYF
many	TRBV27	TRBJ2-1	TRBD1	TGTGCCAGCAGTTCATACGGACAGGGGTGGGGGCCCTACAATGAGCAGTTCTTC	CASSSYGQGWGPYNEQFF
many	TRBV30	TRBJ1-5	.	TGTGCCTGGAGTGTACCGGGCGGGGGACAGCCCCAGCATTTT	CAWSVPGGGQPQHF
.	TRBV4-1	TRBJ1-4	TRBD1	TGCGCCAGCAGCGCCGGGACAGGCCGTGAAAAACTGTTTTTT	CASSAGTGREKLFF
many	TRBV3-1	TRBJ2-1	TRBD2	TGTGCCAGCAGCAACACAGGGAGTCTAGCGGGAGGCGGGTCCTACAATGAGCAGTTCTTC	CASSNTGSLAGGGSYNEQFF
many	TRBV2	TRBJ1-4	TRBD1	TGTGCCAGCAGTGAAGAACAGGGGGCCGGTAATGAAAAACTGTTTTTT	CASSEEQGAGNEKLFF
.	TRBV7-9	TRBJ1-5	TRBD1	TGTGCCAGCAGCCCCGGGCCGGGACAGGGAGGCCAGCCCCAGCATTTT	CASSPGPGQGGQPQHF
many	TRBV24-1	TRBJ1-1	.	TGTGCCACCAGTGATAGCGACGGAACCCATGAAGCTTTCTTT	CATSDSDGTHEAFF
many	TRBV7-9	TRBJ2-1	TRBD2	TGTGCCAGCAGCTTATACGCGGGAGAATCGTACTACAATGAGCAGTTCTTC	CASSLYAGESYYNEQFF
many	TRBV7-2	TRBJ2-7	.	TGTGCCAGCAGCTTAGTTGGCAGCTCCTACGAGCAGTACTTC	CASSLVGSSYEQYF
many	TRBV3-1	TRBJ2-1	.	TGTGCCAGCAGCCATCACTCAAACAATGAGCAGTTCTTC	CASSHHSNNEQFF
many	TRBV10-3	TRBJ2-1	TRBD2	TGTGCCATCAGCATTAGCGGGAGGGAGAATGAGCAGTTCTTC	CAISISGRENEQFF
many	TRBV27	TRBJ1-6	.	TGTGCCAGCAGTTCGACGGCGAGCTCCTATAATTCACCCCTCCACTTT	CASSSTASSYNSPLHF
.	TRBV19	TRBJ1-1	TRBD1	TGTGCCAGTTGTCCTAGGACAGGGGGCTTCACTGAAGCTTTCTTT	CASCPRTGGFTEAFF
.	TRBV25-1	TRBJ1-1	TRBD1	TGTGCCAGCAGTGAAGGGTGGACAGGGGAAACTGAAGCTTTCTTT	CASSEGWTGETEAFF
.	TRBV6-2/TRBV6-3	TRBJ2-4	.	TGTGCCAGCAGTTATCAGACAGATCTAGCCAAAAACATTCAGTACTTC	CASSYQTDLAKNIQYF
many	TRBV7-9	TRBJ2-1	.	TGTGCCAGCAGCTTATGGTACAATGAGCAGTTCTTC	CASSLWYNEQFF
.	TRBV7-3	TRBJ1-2	.	TGTGCCAGCAGCTTAGTTGGGGGAGACAGTAACTATGGCTACACCTTC	CASSLVGGDSNYGYTF
.	TRBV7-3	TRBJ2-7	.	TGTGCCAGCAGCCTCTATCCTTTTGGCTACGAGCAGTACTTC	CASSLYPFGYEQYF
many	TRBV7-3	TRBJ2-7	TRBD2	TGTGCCAGCAGCTTAACGCGGCCGGGACTAGCGGGCTACGAGCAGTACTTC	CASSLTRPGLAGYEQYF
.	TRBV2	TRBJ2-5	.	TGTGCCAGCACCGGGACTCTATTCGAAGAGACCCAGTACTTC	CASTGTLFEETQYF
.	TRBV19	TRBJ2-3	TRBD2	TGTGCCAGTAGTATGCCTAGCGGGGCTACAGATACGCAGTATTTT	CASSMPSGATDTQYF
.	TRBV20-1	TRBJ2-5	.	TGCAGGCCTCTGGGAGAGACCCAGTACTTC	CRPLGETQYF
many	TRBV12-3/TRBV12-4	TRBJ2-1	.	TGTGCCAGCAGGGGTGGGGTGATGGAGAATGAGCAGTTCTTC	CASRGGVMENEQFF
many	TRBV6-1	TRBJ2-1	TRBD2	TGTGCCAGCCACGAACTAGCGGCCTCCTACAATGAGCAGTTCTTC	CASHELAASYNEQFF
many	TRBV11-3	TRBJ2-1	.	TGTGCCAGCAGCCTATATCCCCTCTCCTACAATGAGCAGTTCTTC	CASSLYPLSYNEQFF
many	TRBV28	TRBJ1-2	.	TGTGCCAGCAGTTCGGCGGGCAATGGCTACACCTTC	CASSSAGNGYTF
few	TRBV6-2/TRBV6-3	TRBJ2-7	TRBD2	TGTGCCAGCAGACCTAGACCCCGGCTAGCGGTCTCCTACGAGCAGTACTTC	CASRPRPRLAVSYEQYF
many	TRBV27	TRBJ1-1	TRBD1	TGTGCCAGCAGTGACCGACAGGGAGGTACTGAAGCTTTCTTT	CASSDRQGGTEAFF
.	TRBV6-9	TRBJ1-2	.	TGTGCCAGCAGTTATGAGGGGAAGTATGGCTACACCTTC	CASSYEGKYGYTF
.	TRBV24-1	TRBJ2-7	TRBD1	TGTGCCGCCAGTGATTCGGACAGGCCCTACGAGCAGTACTTC	CAASDSDRPYEQYF
few	TRBV9	TRBJ2-7	.	TGTGCCAGCAGCGTAGAGGCCACGCACTCCTACGAGCAGTACTTC	CASSVEATHSYEQYF
.	TRBV7-3	TRBJ2-3	.	TGTGCCAGCAGCTTAAGTAACACAGGGCGTACGCAGTATTTT	CASSLSNTGRTQYF
many	TRBV7-8	TRBJ2-5	.	TGTGCCAGCAGCAACACAGGGTTAGAGACCCAGTACTTC	CASSNTGLETQYF
many	TRBV20-1	TRBJ2-7	TRBD1	TGCAGTGCTAAGGGGACAGAGAACTACGAGCAGTACTTC	CSAKGTENYEQYF
many	TRBV12-3/TRBV12-4	TRBJ2-7	TRBD2	TGTGCCAGCAGCGATGAGAGCGGGAGCTCTCCGTCATCCTACGAGCAGTACTTC	CASSDESGSSPSSYEQYF
few	TRBV6-1	TRBJ1-4	.	TGTGCCAGCAGACCCGACAGTAATGAAAAACTGTTTTTT	CASRPDSNEKLFF
few	TRBV28	TRBJ1-2	TRBD1	TGTGCCAGCAGTTTACTTGTACAGGGGGATAACTATGGCTACACCTTC	CASSLLVQGDNYGYTF
many	TRBV30	TRBJ2-7	.	TGTGCCTCGCAAGTAGGGGACGAGCAGTACTTC	CASQVGDEQYF
many	TRBV27	TRBJ1-1	.	TGTGCCAGCAGACAATTCTCCGGTAGCACTGAAGCTTTCTTT	CASRQFSGSTEAFF